This is a list of T cell receptor beta chains from one sample in a study of vaccination effects on CD4 cells after COVID-19. Profiling relied on immunoSEQ multiplex PCR, and the TCRdb table lists in-frame clones only, not all of them. Of roughly 13,000 clones in the sample, about 72% are singletons; the top ten hold nearly 10%. These receptors have no known antigen. The sample was CD4+ T cells from PBMCs cultured with SARS-CoV-2 spike peptides, taken after COVID-19 vaccination. The receptors shown here come from a human donor who received a COVID-19 vaccine. CDR3s leave out the opening cysteine and the closing phenylalanine or tryptophan. Size values are once, few and many counts, or a class for expanded clones, and some rows have none.

clone size	V gene	J gene	CDR3 protein
NA	TRBV7-9	TRBJ1-2	ASSLAGADYGYT
NA	TRBV7-2	TRBJ2-5	ASSAEQGETQY
NA	TRBV19	TRBJ2-2	ASSRLLRDRENTGELF
NA	TRBV19	TRBJ1-6	ASSIEGRFGALH
NA	TRBV5-4	TRBJ2-1	ASSSRDRVAGEQF
NA	TRBV5-1	TRBJ2-5	ASSLGTGREETQY
NA	TRBV7-9	TRBJ1-1	ASTPTGVMNTEAF
NA	TRBV5-1	TRBJ1-3	ASSFGPGAGNTIY
few	TRBV7-9	TRBJ1-5	ARGPGDQPQH
once	TRBV19	TRBJ2-6	ASSIGRWGRSGANVLT
NA	TRBV20-1	TRBJ2-3	SASRGPQY
NA	TRBV5-6	TRBJ1-5	ASSWGTGTSNQPQH
NA	TRBV5-4	TRBJ2-1	ASSLAPGEMDEQF
large	TRBV30	TRBJ1-5	AWGGGAQPQH
NA	TRBV12-3/TRBV12-4	TRBJ2-7	ASSLSRGYEQY
medium-sized	TRBV4-1	TRBJ1-5	ASSHPDRGNNQPQH
NA	TRBV7-7	TRBJ2-1	ASSPGRLAGRDEQF
NA	TRBV28	TRBJ2-7	ASSLSGRPPYEQY
few	TRBV28	TRBJ1-5	ASSLGRGPSGQPQH
NA	TRBV19	TRBJ2-3	ASSGRTGRTDTQY
NA	TRBV30	TRBJ2-7	AWSVQQGAYEQY
NA	TRBV6-1	TRBJ1-6	ASSEGNGVGSPLH
NA	TRBV4-1	TRBJ1-4	ASSPKMGQTFHGEKLF
medium-sized	TRBV5-1	TRBJ1-1	ASSDGTGGTEAF
NA	TRBV4-2	TRBJ2-3	ASSQRVTDTQY
NA	TRBV19	TRBJ1-1	ASSMGEGFTEAF
few	TRBV4-2	TRBJ1-5	ASSQEFTPRQPQH
medium-sized	TRBV21-1	TRBJ2-7	ASSKDRAYEQY
once	TRBV12-3/TRBV12-4	TRBJ1-5	ASSPDGQPQH
NA	TRBV27	TRBJ1-1	ASRGQGNTEAF
NA	TRBV5-6	TRBJ2-5	ASSFRRIAGAETQY
NA	TRBV7-6	TRBJ1-3	ASSSKGLGQSRKGPGNTIY
NA	TRBV5-4	TRBJ2-1	ASSLAGGLYNEQF
NA	TRBV19	TRBJ1-1	ASSIVAQGAAF
NA	TRBV9	TRBJ1-1	ASSVGIGGITEAF
few	TRBV5-1	TRBJ2-7	ASSTSGLSYEQY
NA	TRBV6-2/TRBV6-3	TRBJ2-3	ASCLEGGPTDTQY
NA	TRBV5-5	TRBJ1-4	ASSGTANEKLF
NA	TRBV28	TRBJ2-1	ASTPDRAYNEQF
NA	TRBV28	TRBJ2-7	ASRLAGGEY